These T cell receptor beta chains were read from a single sample in a study of cytomegalovirus exposure and HLA in healthy donors. Sequenced by immunoSEQ multiplex PCR; TCRdb stores in-frame clones only, minus some. Of under 200,000 clones listed, about 88% are singletons. Material: PBMCs. These receptors were collected from a woman aged 25 to 39 in good health and CMV-seronegative. Each CDR3 is given with its conserved first and last residue. A D gene is named only where the DNA matches it firmly. Only some rows state a clone size, as once, few, many or a class for expanded clones.

V: TRBV29-1
J: TRBJ1-1
D: -
size: -
DNA: TGCAGCGTTGACTCTGAAGCTTTCTTT
CDR3: CSVDSEAFF

V: TRBV7-3
J: TRBJ2-1
D: -
size: -
DNA: TGTGCCAGCAGCTTAATTGGGCAGGGAGGTAATGAGCAGTTCTTC
CDR3: CASSLIGQGGNEQFF

V: TRBV4-1
J: TRBJ1-1
D: -
size: once
DNA: TGCGCCAGCAGCCATCCCGGAGGGGTCCTTACGACTGAAGCTTTCTTT
CDR3: CASSHPGGVLTTEAFF

V: TRBV28
J: TRBJ1-5
D: TRBD1
size: few
DNA: TGTGCCAGCCTACAGGGGGCACATCAGCCCCAGCATTTT
CDR3: CASLQGAHQPQHF

V: TRBV15
J: TRBJ1-1
D: -
size: once
DNA: TGTGCCACCAGCCGTACTAGGAACACTGAAGCTTTCTTT
CDR3: CATSRTRNTEAFF

V: TRBV6-1
J: TRBJ1-2
D: -
size: once
DNA: TGTGCCAGCCTGCGGGGGGGGACCGCTAACTATGGCTACACCTTC
CDR3: CASLRGGTANYGYTF

V: TRBV15
J: TRBJ2-7
D: -
size: -
DNA: TGTGCCACCAGCAGAGATAGCGATATTCCCTACGAGCAGTACTTC
CDR3: CATSRDSDIPYEQYF

V: TRBV6-1
J: TRBJ2-7
D: TRBD2
size: once
DNA: TGTGCCAGCAGTGAAGCGGAAGCGGGGTTTTACGAGCAGTACTTC
CDR3: CASSEAEAGFYEQYF

V: TRBV27
J: TRBJ2-1
D: -
size: -
DNA: TGTGCCGCAAGACCGGGGATCAGATCTAACAATGAGCAGTTCTTC
CDR3: CAARPGIRSNNEQFF

V: TRBV28
J: TRBJ2-7
D: TRBD1
size: -
DNA: TGTGCCAGCAGGCGACAGGGGTACGAGCAGTACTTC
CDR3: CASRRQGYEQYF

V: TRBV9
J: TRBJ1-3
D: -
size: -
DNA: TGTGCCAGCAGCGTAACAGCTGGAAACACCATATATTTT
CDR3: CASSVTAGNTIYF

V: TRBV5-4
J: TRBJ2-6
D: TRBD1
size: -
DNA: TGTGCCAGCAGCTTACCGGGACAGGGGGCTGGGGCCAACGTCCTGACTTTC
CDR3: CASSLPGQGAGANVLTF

V: TRBV6-5
J: TRBJ1-2
D: TRBD1
size: -
DNA: TGTGCCAGCAGTTACACAGGGGGTTCTTATGGCTACACCTTC
CDR3: CASSYTGGSYGYTF

V: TRBV30
J: TRBJ2-3
D: TRBD2
size: -
DNA: TGTGCCTGTGAGCGGGGTGGGGATACGCAGTATTTT
CDR3: CACERGGDTQYF

V: TRBV28
J: TRBJ1-5
D: -
size: -
DNA: TGTGCCAGCAGTTTAAACCGGGGACAGCCCCAGCATTTT
CDR3: CASSLNRGQPQHF

V: TRBV9
J: TRBJ2-7
D: -
size: -
DNA: TGTGCCAGCAGCGTAGGGGACTTATTCTACGAGCAGTACTTC
CDR3: CASSVGDLFYEQYF

V: TRBV9
J: TRBJ2-1
D: -
size: -
DNA: TGTGCCAGCAGCGTAGATCAGGGTGCGGTTGAGCAGTTCTTC
CDR3: CASSVDQGAVEQFF

V: TRBV2
J: TRBJ2-1
D: -
size: -
DNA: TGTGCCAGCAGTGAAGGCCGAACTTACAATGAGCAGTTCTTC
CDR3: CASSEGRTYNEQFF

V: TRBV2
J: TRBJ2-5
D: -
size: -
DNA: TGTGCCAGCAGTTTTACAGGGATTGCCCGGGAGACCCAGTACTTC
CDR3: CASSFTGIARETQYF

V: TRBV9
J: TRBJ2-1
D: TRBD2
size: -
DNA: TGTGCCAGCAGCCCCGTAGCGGGAGGGATCTCCTACAATGAGCAGTTCTTC
CDR3: CASSPVAGGISYNEQFF

V: TRBV28
J: TRBJ2-3
D: TRBD2
size: -
DNA: TGTGCCACCCGGAGGCGGGAGATCTCAGATACGCAGTATTTT
CDR3: CATRRREISDTQYF

V: TRBV6-1
J: TRBJ2-3
D: TRBD2
size: -
DNA: TGTGCCAGCACTGTGCGGGGGAGCACAGATACGCAGTATTTT
CDR3: CASTVRGSTDTQYF

V: TRBV7-3
J: TRBJ2-3
D: TRBD2
size: -
DNA: TGTGCCAGCAGCTCTAGCGGGGGCCTCACAGATACGCAGTATTTT
CDR3: CASSSSGGLTDTQYF

V: TRBV2
J: TRBJ2-1
D: -
size: -
DNA: TGTGCCAGCACTATGGAGCGGAACAATGAGCAGTTCTTC
CDR3: CASTMERNNEQFF

V: TRBV19
J: TRBJ2-7
D: TRBD2
size: once
DNA: TGTGCCAGTAGTATTGGAGCGGGAGGGCCATACGAGCAGTACTTC
CDR3: CASSIGAGGPYEQYF

V: TRBV28
J: TRBJ2-7
D: TRBD2
size: -
DNA: TGTGCCAGCAGACCAAGTCGCGGGAGCTACGAGCAGTACTTC
CDR3: CASRPSRGSYEQYF

V: TRBV5-4
J: TRBJ2-1
D: -
size: -
DNA: TGTGCCAGCAGCTTGGAGTGGTCGAGAAACAATGAGCAGTTCTTC
CDR3: CASSLEWSRNNEQFF

V: TRBV18
J: TRBJ2-5
D: TRBD2
size: -
DNA: TGTGCCAGCTCACCAAAGGGATTAGCGGGGGGCCAAGAGACCCAGTACTTC
CDR3: CASSPKGLAGGQETQYF